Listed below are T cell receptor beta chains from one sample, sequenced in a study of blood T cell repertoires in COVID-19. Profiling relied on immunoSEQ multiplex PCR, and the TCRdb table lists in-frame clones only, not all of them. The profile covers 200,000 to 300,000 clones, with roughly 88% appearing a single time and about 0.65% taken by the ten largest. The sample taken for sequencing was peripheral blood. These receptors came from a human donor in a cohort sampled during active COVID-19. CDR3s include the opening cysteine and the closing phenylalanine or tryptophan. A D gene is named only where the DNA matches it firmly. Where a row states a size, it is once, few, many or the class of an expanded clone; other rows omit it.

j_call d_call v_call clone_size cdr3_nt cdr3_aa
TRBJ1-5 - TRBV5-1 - TGCGCCAGGAGTTCGGAGGGCAATCAGCCCCAGCATTTT CARSSEGNQPQHF
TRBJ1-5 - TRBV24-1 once TGTGCCACCAGTGGAGGGAGCAATCAGCCCCAGCATTTT CATSGGSNQPQHF
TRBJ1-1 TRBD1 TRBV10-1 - TGCGCCAGCAGATCAGACAGGGGCACTGAAGCTTTCTTT CASRSDRGTEAFF
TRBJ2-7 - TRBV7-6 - TGTGCCAGCAGCCCCCAGGGACTTAGGGATCACGAGCAGTACTTC CASSPQGLRDHEQYF
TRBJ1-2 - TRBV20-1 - TGCAGTGGACCGGAGAACTATGGCTACACCTTC CSGPENYGYTF
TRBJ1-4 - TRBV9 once TGTGCCAGCAGTAGTCAACTAGGGGGTGAAAAACTGTTTTTT CASSSQLGGEKLFF
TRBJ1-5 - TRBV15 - TGTGCCACCGGGAGGGAAAGGGATCAGCCCCAGCATTTT CATGRERDQPQHF
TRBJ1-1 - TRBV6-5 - TGTGCCAGCAGTTACTCGGGGGGGAACACTGAAGCTTTCTTT CASSYSGGNTEAFF
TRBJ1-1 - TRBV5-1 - TGCGCCAGCAGCTTGACAGGAATGAACACTGAAGCTTTCTTT CASSLTGMNTEAFF
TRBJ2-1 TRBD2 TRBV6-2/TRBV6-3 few TGTGCCAGCAGTAGGGGACTAGCCTACAATGAGCAGTTCTTC CASSRGLAYNEQFF
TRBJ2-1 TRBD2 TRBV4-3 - TGCGCCAGCAGCCAAGAAATGGGCGGGAGAGTATACAATGAGCAGTTCTTC CASSQEMGGRVYNEQFF
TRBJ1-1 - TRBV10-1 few TGCGCCAGCTCAAACGGGAACACTGAAGCTTTCTTT CASSNGNTEAFF
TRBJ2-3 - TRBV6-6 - TGTGCCAGCAGAAAACAGGGGGGGCGAGATACGCAGTATTTT CASRKQGGRDTQYF
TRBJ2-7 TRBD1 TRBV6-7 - TGTGCCAGCAGTTACCGGCCCGAGGCCCTCCCCGGGACAGGATATACCTACGAGCAGTACTTC CASSYRPEALPGTGYTYEQYF
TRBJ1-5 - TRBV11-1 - TGTGCCAGCACCATCGGCGCGGTCCCCCAGCCCCAGCATTTT CASTIGAVPQPQHF
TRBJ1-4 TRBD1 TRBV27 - TGTGCCAGCAGTTCCGACAGGGTGAGGGGGAAACTGTTTTTT CASSSDRVRGKLFF
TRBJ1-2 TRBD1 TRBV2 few TGTGCCAGCAGCCCGACAGGGGCTATTAACTATGGCTACACCTTC CASSPTGAINYGYTF
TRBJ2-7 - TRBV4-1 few TGCGCCAGCAGCCAAGATGCTAGGACTGAGCAGTACTTC CASSQDARTEQYF
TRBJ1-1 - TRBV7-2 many TGTGCCAGCAGCCTCCTACAGGCCACTGAAGCTTTCTTT CASSLLQATEAFF
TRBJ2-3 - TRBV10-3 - TGTGCCACTGGGGGGGCAGCGGCAAGCACAGATACGCAGTATTTT CATGGAAASTDTQYF
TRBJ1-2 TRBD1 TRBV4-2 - TGTGCCAGCAGCACCCGGGACAGGGGGCAGAATGGCTACACCTTC CASSTRDRGQNGYTF
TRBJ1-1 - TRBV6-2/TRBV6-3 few TGTGCCAGCAGTTACCGTGAGCTGAACACTGAAGCTTTCTTT CASSYRELNTEAFF
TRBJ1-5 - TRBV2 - TGTGCCAGCAGTGAACAGGGTTCTCACAATCAGCCCCAGCATTTT CASSEQGSHNQPQHF
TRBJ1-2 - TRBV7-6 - TGTGCCAGCAGCTTGGGGGGGCAGGGGTTAAGCTATGGCTACACCTTC CASSLGGQGLSYGYTF
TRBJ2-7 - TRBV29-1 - TGCAGCGTCCCCAAGGAAAGACAGTTACCTGGCGAGCAGTACTTC CSVPKERQLPGEQYF
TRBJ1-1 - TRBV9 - TGTGCCAGCAGCGTAGAGCTGGGGGCGGCTGAAGCTTTCTTT CASSVELGAAEAFF
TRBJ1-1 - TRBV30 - TGTGCCTGGAGTGTACTCCGGGGATCTGAAGCTTTCTTT CAWSVLRGSEAFF
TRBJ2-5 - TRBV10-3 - TGTGCCATCAGCAGCCGGACAGAACAAGAGACCCAGTACTTC CAISSRTEQETQYF
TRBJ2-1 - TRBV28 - TGTGCCAGCAGTCCCACCGGTCGGGGTTACGATGAGCAGTTCTTC CASSPTGRGYDEQFF
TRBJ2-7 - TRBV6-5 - TGTGCCAGCAGTTACCCTCGCGGGCGGGCGATCGAGCAGTACTTC CASSYPRGRAIEQYF
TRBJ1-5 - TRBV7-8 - TGTGCCAGCAGCGGGACAACCAATCAGCCCCAGCATTTT CASSGTTNQPQHF
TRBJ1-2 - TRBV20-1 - TGCAGTTCGCAGGAGGGGCACGGCTACACCTTC CSSQEGHGYTF
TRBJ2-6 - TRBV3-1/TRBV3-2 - TGTGCCAGCAGCCTCCCCCCCTGTGGGAGTTCTGGGGCCAACGTCCTGACTTTC CASSLPPCGSSGANVLTF
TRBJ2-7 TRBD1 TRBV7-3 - TGTGCCAGCAGCTCATATCACCGGGACAGGGACTACGAGCAGTACTTC CASSSYHRDRDYEQYF
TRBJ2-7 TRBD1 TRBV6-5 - TGTGCCAGCAGTTATTCCAGGGGGAGAGCTTACGAGCAGTACTTC CASSYSRGRAYEQYF
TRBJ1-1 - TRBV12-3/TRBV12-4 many TGTGCCAGCAGTACCCTCTCGGGGACTGAAGCTTTCTTT CASSTLSGTEAFF
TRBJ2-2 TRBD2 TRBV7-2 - TGTGCCAGCAGCTCGGGACTAGCGGGAGCTGGCACCGGGGAGCTGTTTTTT CASSSGLAGAGTGELFF
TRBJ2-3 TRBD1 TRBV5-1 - TGCGCCAGCAGCTTAGGACAGGGGGGCCCAGATACGCAGTATTTT CASSLGQGGPDTQYF
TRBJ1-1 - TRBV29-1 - TGCAGCGCCGCGACAGGTACGATGAGGACTGAAGCTTTCTTT CSAATGTMRTEAFF
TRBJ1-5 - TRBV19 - TGTGCCAGTATGCGGGGAATGGAACCCCAGCATTTT CASMRGMEPQHF
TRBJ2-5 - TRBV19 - TGTGCCAGGAGAGGGAAATTTTCGGCAGAGACCCAGTACTTC CARRGKFSAETQYF
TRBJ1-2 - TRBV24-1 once TGTGCCACCAGTGAGCCGGGTTATGGCTACACCTTC CATSEPGYGYTF
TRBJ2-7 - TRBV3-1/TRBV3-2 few TGTGCCAGCAGCCGGGGAGTTGCGTCTTACGAGCAGTACTTC CASSRGVASYEQYF
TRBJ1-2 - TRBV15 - TGTGCCACCAGCAGAGATCGCGGTAGGGGCATCCCCTATGGCTACACCTTC CATSRDRGRGIPYGYTF
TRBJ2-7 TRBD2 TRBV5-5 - TGTGCCAGCAGCCTGGCGCATAGGACTAGCGGCGAGCAGTACTTC CASSLAHRTSGEQYF
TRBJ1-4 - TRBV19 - TGTGCCAGTAGTATAAGGGGTGAAAAACTGTTTTTT CASSIRGEKLFF
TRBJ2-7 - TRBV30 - TGTGCCTGGCGTACGACATCAGCCTACGAGCAGTACTTC CAWRTTSAYEQYF
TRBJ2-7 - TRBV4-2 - TGTGCCAGCAGTTCTGAGGCCTTCCTATCCTACGAGCAGTACTTC CASSSEAFLSYEQYF
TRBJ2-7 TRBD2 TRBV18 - TGTGCCAGCTCACCACGGCGGGGGGAGGGCGAGCAGTACTTC CASSPRRGEGEQYF
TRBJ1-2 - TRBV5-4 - TGTGCCAGCAGCTTGGACCAGGGGTCGGACTATGGCTACACCTTC CASSLDQGSDYGYTF
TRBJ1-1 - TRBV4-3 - TGCGCCAGCAGCCAAGCAGGAGGAAATAGGAACACTGAAGCTTTCTTT CASSQAGGNRNTEAFF
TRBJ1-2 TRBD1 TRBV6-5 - TGTGCCACCCTAGAGGACAGGGCTAGCTATGGCTACACCTTC CATLEDRASYGYTF
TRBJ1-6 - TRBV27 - TGTGCCAGCAGTTGGGTCGTTCAGGGGAGTTCACCCCTCCACTTT CASSWVVQGSSPLHF